This is a list of T cell receptor beta chains from one sample in a study of beta chain features in type 1 diabetes. Assay used: immunoSEQ multiplex PCR; TCRdb lists only in-frame clones, some missing. The data show some 350,000 clones, over 9% seen once. Input material: central memory CD4+ T cells from blood. The receptors stem from a man aged 30 to 39 with type 1 diabetes. Both conserved end residues are part of each CDR3. D genes are given only for firm matches. The size of a clone is reported for some rows only, either as once, few or many, or as a class for expanded clones.

>-|few|TRBV7-3|TRBJ2-1
CASSLENGRSYNEQFF
TGTGCCAGCAGCTTAGAGAACGGGCGCTCCTACAATGAGCAGTTCTTC
>TRBD2|few|TRBV6-1|TRBJ2-3
CASSENGRPTTDTQYF
TGTGCCAGCAGTGAGAACGGGAGGCCAACCACAGATACGCAGTATTTT
>-|few|TRBV30|TRBJ2-3
CAWSGTQISLAQYF
TGTGCCTGGTCCGGGACCCAGATATCACTTGCGCAGTATTTT
>-|-|TRBV4-2|TRBJ1-1
CATPGVAVNTEAFF
TGTGCCACGCCGGGGGTAGCGGTGAACACTGAAGCTTTCTTT
>TRBD2|few|TRBV25-1|TRBJ2-1
CASSEGTSGINNEQFF
TGTGCCAGCAGTGAAGGGACTAGCGGGATTAACAATGAGCAGTTCTTC
>TRBD1|few|TRBV9|TRBJ2-1
CASSSQGTGVNEQFF
TGTGCCAGCAGCTCCCAAGGGACAGGGGTCAATGAGCAGTTCTTC
>-|few|TRBV27|TRBJ1-5
CASSSRWDQPQHF
TGTGCCAGCAGTTCGCGGTGGGATCAGCCCCAGCATTTT
>TRBD2|-|TRBV5-4|TRBJ2-7
CASSDQTSGSYEQYF
TGTGCCAGCAGCGATCAAACTAGCGGTTCCTACGAGCAGTACTTC
>-|-|TRBV4-2|TRBJ2-2
CASSPEVTGELFF
TGTGCCAGCAGCCCTGAGGTAACCGGGGAGCTGTTTTTT
>TRBD1|-|TRBV5-4|TRBJ2-7
CASSAGRGLGDEQYF
TGTGCCAGCAGCGCGGGTAGGGGGCTCGGGGACGAGCAGTACTTC
>-|few|TRBV7-2|TRBJ1-2
CASSPRGDSYGYTF
TGTGCCAGCAGCCCTAGGGGGGACTCCTATGGCTACACCTTC
>-|few|TRBV5-6|TRBJ1-2
CASSLDTNYGYTF
TGTGCCAGCAGCTTGGACACCAACTATGGCTACACCTTC
>TRBD2|-|TRBV7-8|TRBJ2-7
CASSLVGGAYSYEQYF
TGTGCCAGCAGCTTAGTCGGGGGGGCCTACTCCTACGAGCAGTACTTC
>TRBD1|few|TRBV18|TRBJ1-2
CASSPSGTGEGYTF
TGTGCCAGCTCACCATCCGGGACAGGGGAGGGCTACACCTTC
>TRBD2|-|TRBV7-9|TRBJ2-5
CASSLGASGQETQYF
TGTGCCAGCAGCTTAGGGGCTAGCGGACAAGAGACCCAGTACTTC
>-|few|TRBV5-1|TRBJ1-1
CASSFDIRETEAFF
TGCGCCAGCAGCTTTGACATCCGGGAGACTGAAGCTTTCTTT
>TRBD1|-|TRBV5-5|TRBJ2-3
CASSSKRTGTGGSTDTQYF
TGTGCCAGCAGCTCGAAGAGAACCGGGACAGGGGGTTCGACAGATACGCAGTATTTT
>TRBD1|few|TRBV6-5|TRBJ2-7
CASRTGASYEQYF
TGTGCCAGCAGGACAGGGGCTTCCTACGAGCAGTACTTC
>-|few|TRBV7-9|TRBJ2-7
CASSTSGSLSDEQYF
TGTGCCAGCAGCACCTCAGGGAGCCTTAGCGACGAGCAGTACTTC
>-|few|TRBV6-6|TRBJ1-5
CASSGDRNQPQHF
TGTGCCAGCAGTGGCGACAGGAATCAGCCCCAGCATTTT
>TRBD1|many|TRBV5-1|TRBJ2-6
CASSLGGTGDSGANVLTF
TGCGCCAGCAGCTTGGGAGGGACAGGAGACTCTGGGGCCAACGTCCTGACTTTC
>-|-|TRBV6-6|TRBJ2-7
CASTLTESSYEQYF
TGTGCCAGCACCCTTACGGAGAGCTCCTACGAGCAGTACTTC
>-|few|TRBV7-9|TRBJ2-7
CASSLNSYEQYF
TGTGCCAGCAGCTTGAACTCCTACGAGCAGTACTTC
>TRBD1|-|TRBV25-1|TRBJ2-7
CASSEWDRSYEQYF
TGTGCCAGCAGTGAATGGGACAGAAGTTACGAGCAGTACTTC
>-|-|TRBV6-6|TRBJ2-7
CASSPSLYEQYF
TGTGCCAGCAGTCCCTCACTCTACGAGCAGTACTTC
>-|few|TRBV5-5|TRBJ2-7
CASSLGTDPAHEQYF
TGTGCCAGCAGCTTGGGGACGGATCCAGCCCACGAGCAGTACTTC
>TRBD2|few|TRBV28|TRBJ2-2
CASRAAGANTGELFF
TGTGCCAGCAGGGCTGCGGGAGCCAACACCGGGGAGCTGTTTTTT
>-|-|TRBV7-3|TRBJ1-2
CASSLESGGYTF
TGTGCCAGCAGCTTAGAGAGTGGTGGCTACACCTTC
>-|-|TRBV27|TRBJ2-7
CASSLDRSTSYEQYF
TGTGCCAGCAGTCTCGACAGGAGCACTTCCTACGAGCAGTACTTC
>-|many|TRBV7-8|TRBJ2-1
CASSSYGGLAYNEQFF
TGTGCCAGCAGCTCTTATGGGGGACTCGCCTACAATGAGCAGTTCTTC
>-|-|TRBV5-1|TRBJ2-7
CASSPSEGNYEQYF
TGCGCCAGCAGCCCATCTGAGGGTAATTACGAGCAGTACTTC
>TRBD2|-|TRBV11-2|TRBJ2-1
CASSQLLAAPPNEQFF
TGCGCCAGCAGCCAACTACTAGCGGCCCCTCCCAATGAGCAGTTCTTC
>-|-|TRBV5-1|TRBJ1-1
CASSFLGTNTEAFF
TGCGCCAGCAGCTTTCTCGGGACGAACACTGAAGCTTTCTTT
>TRBD1|-|TRBV10-1|TRBJ2-1
CASNSGTGSYNEQFF
TGCGCCAGCAACTCCGGGACAGGATCCTACAATGAGCAGTTCTTC
>-|many|TRBV7-9|TRBJ1-2
CASSRPLYGYTF
TGTGCCAGCAGTAGGCCGCTCTATGGCTACACCTTC
>-|-|TRBV18|TRBJ2-2
CASSPVSPGHSTGELFF
TGTGCCAGCTCACCAGTTTCACCGGGACATAGCACCGGGGAGCTGTTTTTT
>-|few|TRBV27|TRBJ2-2
CASSFRNTGELFF
TGTGCCAGCAGTTTTCGGAACACCGGGGAGCTGTTTTTT
>-|few|TRBV5-1|TRBJ2-3
CASRADRSTDTQYF
TGCGCCAGCAGGGCCGACAGAAGCACAGATACGCAGTATTTT
>-|many|TRBV18|TRBJ1-4
CASSQHDGEKLFF
TGTGCCAGCTCCCAGCACGATGGTGAAAAACTGTTTTTT
>-|few|TRBV27|TRBJ1-2
CASSLQRGYNYGYTF
TGTGCCAGCAGTTTACAAAGGGGCTACAACTATGGCTACACCTTC